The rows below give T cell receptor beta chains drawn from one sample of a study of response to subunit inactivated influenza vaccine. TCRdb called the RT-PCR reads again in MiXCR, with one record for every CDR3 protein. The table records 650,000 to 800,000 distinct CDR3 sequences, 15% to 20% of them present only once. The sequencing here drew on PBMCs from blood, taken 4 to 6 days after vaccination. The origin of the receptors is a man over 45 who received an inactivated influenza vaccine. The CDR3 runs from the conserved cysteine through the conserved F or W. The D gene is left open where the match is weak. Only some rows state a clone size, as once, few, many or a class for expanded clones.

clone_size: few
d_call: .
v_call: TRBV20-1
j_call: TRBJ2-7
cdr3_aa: CSARGAGSSYEQYF
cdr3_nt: TGCAGTGCTAGAGGGGCGGGGAGCTCCTACGAGCAGTACTTC

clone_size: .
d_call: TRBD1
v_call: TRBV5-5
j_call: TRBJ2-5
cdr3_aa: CASSSLTGTGQETQYF
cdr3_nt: TGTGCCAGCAGCTCACTTACCGGGACAGGGCAAGAGACCCAGTACTTC

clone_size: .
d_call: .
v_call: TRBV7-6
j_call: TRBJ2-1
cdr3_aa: CASSSKPTGEQFF
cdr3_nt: TGTGCCAGCAGCTCGAAACCTACCGGCGAGCAGTTCTTC

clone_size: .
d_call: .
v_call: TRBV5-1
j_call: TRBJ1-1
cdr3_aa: CASSDGLTMNTEAFF
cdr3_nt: TGCGCCAGCAGTGACGGATTGACAATGAACACTGAAGCTTTCTTT

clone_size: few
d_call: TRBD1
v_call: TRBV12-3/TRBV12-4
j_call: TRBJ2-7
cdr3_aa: CASSLAAGGEQYF
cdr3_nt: TGTGCCAGCAGTTTGGCGGCAGGGGGCGAGCAGTACTTC

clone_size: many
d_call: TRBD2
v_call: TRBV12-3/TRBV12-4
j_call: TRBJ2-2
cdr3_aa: CASSSGGMGTGELFF
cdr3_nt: TGTGCCAGCAGCTCGGGAGGGATGGGCACCGGGGAGCTGTTTTTT

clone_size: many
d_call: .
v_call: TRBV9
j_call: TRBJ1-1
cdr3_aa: CASSVGGDTEAFF
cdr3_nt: TGTGCCAGCAGCGTAGGGGGGGACACTGAAGCTTTCTTT

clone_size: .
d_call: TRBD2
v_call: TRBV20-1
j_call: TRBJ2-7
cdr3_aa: CSARDPSGSDEQYF
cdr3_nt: TGCAGTGCTAGGGACCCTAGCGGGAGCGACGAGCAGTACTTC

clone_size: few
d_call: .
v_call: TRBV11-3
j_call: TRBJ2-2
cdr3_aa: CASSLDRGTTGELFF
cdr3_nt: TGTGCCAGCAGCTTAGATAGAGGGACCACCGGGGAGCTGTTTTTT

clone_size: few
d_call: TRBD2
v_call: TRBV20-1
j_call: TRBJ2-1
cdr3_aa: CSAKGLVLDLGSYNEQFF
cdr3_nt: TGCAGTGCTAAAGGACTAGTTCTTGACTTAGGCTCCTACAATGAGCAGTTCTTC

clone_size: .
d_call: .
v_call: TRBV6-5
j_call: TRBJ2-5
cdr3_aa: CASSYNRGTQETQYF
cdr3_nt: TGTGCCAGCAGTTACAATAGGGGTACGCAAGAGACCCAGTACTTC

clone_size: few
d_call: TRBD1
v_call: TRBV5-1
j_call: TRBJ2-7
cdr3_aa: CASSQKQGAGSYEQYF
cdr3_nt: TGCGCCAGCAGCCAAAAACAGGGGGCCGGGTCCTACGAGCAGTACTTC

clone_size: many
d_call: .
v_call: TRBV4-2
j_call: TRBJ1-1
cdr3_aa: CASSQATGNTEAFF
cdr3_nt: TGTGCCAGCAGCCAGGCGACAGGGAACACTGAAGCTTTCTTT

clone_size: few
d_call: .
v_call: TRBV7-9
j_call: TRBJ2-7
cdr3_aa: CASSSGTGTDSYEQYF
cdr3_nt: TGTGCCAGCAGCTCGGGGACCGGGACGGACTCCTACGAGCAGTACTTC

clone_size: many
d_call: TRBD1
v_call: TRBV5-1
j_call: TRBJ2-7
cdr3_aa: CASSFDRDSYEQYF
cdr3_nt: TGCGCCAGCAGCTTTGACAGGGACTCCTACGAGCAGTACTTC

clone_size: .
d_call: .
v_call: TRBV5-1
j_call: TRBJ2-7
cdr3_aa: CASSPEFRGHYEQYF
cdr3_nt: TGCGCCAGCAGCCCGGAGTTTAGGGGACACTACGAGCAGTACTTC

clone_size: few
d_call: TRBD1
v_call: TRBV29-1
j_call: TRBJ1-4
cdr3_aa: CSGTGVNEKLFF
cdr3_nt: TGCAGCGGGACAGGCGTTAATGAAAAACTGTTTTTT

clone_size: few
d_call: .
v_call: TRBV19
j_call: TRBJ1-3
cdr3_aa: CASSLTQPGNTIYF
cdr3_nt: TGTGCCAGTAGCCTCACCCAACCCGGAAACACCATATATTTT

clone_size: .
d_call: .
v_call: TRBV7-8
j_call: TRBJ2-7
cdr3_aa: CASSTGEGRQYF
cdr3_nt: TGTGCCAGCAGCACAGGGGAGGGAAGGCAGTACTTC

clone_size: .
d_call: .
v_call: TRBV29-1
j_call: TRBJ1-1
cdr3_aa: CSVEIAGRNTEAFF
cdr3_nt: TGCAGCGTTGAAATAGCAGGGAGAAACACTGAAGCTTTCTTT

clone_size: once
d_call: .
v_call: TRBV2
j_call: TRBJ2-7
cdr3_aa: CASSEAGGGPYEQYF
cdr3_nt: TGTGCCAGCAGTGAAGCGGGGGGCGGTCCCTACGAGCAGTACTTC

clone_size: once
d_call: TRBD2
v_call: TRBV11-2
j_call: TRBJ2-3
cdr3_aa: CASSLRSLAGSTDTQYF
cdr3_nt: TGTGCCAGCAGCTTACGTTCACTAGCGGGGAGCACAGATACGCAGTATTTT

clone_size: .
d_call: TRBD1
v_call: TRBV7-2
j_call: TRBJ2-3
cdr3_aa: CASSLIQGAADTQYF
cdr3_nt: TGTGCCAGCAGCTTGATCCAGGGGGCAGCAGATACGCAGTATTTT

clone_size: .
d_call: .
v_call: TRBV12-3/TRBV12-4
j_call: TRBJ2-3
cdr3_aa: CASVLAGQDTQYF
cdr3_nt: TGTGCCAGTGTGCTTGCGGGGCAAGATACGCAATATTTT

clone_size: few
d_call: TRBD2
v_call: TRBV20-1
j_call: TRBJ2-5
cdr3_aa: CSAPRLAGPQETQYF
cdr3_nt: TGCAGTGCTCCCCGTCTAGCGGGACCCCAAGAGACCCAGTACTTC